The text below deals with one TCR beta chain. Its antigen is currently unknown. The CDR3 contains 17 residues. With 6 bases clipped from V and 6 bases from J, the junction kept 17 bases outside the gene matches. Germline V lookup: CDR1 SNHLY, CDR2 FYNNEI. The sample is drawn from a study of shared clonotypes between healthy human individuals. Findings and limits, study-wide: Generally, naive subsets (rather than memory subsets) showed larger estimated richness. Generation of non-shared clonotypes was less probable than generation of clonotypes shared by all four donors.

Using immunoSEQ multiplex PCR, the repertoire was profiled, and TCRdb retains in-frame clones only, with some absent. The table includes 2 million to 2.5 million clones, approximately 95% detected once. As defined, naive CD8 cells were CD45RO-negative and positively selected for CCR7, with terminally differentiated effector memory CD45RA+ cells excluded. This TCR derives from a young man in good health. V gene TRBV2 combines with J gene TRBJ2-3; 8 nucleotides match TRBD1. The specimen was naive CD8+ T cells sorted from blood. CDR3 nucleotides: TGTGCCAGCAGCAGCTCGCCGGGGACAGGTAACGGGGATACGCAGTATTTT. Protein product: CASSSSPGTGNGDTQYF.